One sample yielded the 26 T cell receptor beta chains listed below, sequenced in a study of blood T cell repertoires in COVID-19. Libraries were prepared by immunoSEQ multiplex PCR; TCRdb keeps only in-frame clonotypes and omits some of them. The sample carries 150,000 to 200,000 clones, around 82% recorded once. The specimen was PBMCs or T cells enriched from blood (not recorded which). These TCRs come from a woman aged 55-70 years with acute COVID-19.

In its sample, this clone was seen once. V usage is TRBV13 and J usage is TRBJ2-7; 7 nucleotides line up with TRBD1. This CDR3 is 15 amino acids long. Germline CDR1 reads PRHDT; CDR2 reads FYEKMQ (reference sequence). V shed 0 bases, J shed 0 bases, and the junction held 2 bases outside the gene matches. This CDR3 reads CASSLGRQGSYEQYF. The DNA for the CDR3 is TGTGCCAGCAGCTTAGGCAGACAGGGCTCCTACGAGCAGTACTTC.

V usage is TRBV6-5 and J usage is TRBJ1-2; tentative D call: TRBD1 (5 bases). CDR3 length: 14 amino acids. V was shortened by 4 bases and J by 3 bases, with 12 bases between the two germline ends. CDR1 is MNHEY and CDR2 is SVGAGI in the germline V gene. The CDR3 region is CASSSLGGDYGYTF. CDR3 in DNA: TGTGCCAGCAGTTCATTAGGAGGGGACTATGGCTACACCTTC.

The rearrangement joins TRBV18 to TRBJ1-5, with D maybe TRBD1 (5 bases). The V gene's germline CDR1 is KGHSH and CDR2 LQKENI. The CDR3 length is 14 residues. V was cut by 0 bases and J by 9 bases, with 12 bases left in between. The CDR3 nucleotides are TGTGCCAGCTCACCACCGAGCAGGGAGGCGCCCCAGCATTTT. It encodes CASSPPSREAPQHF.

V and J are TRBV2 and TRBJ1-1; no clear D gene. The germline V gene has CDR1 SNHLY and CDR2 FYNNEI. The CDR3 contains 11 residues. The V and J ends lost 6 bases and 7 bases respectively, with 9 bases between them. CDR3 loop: CASRVELEAFF. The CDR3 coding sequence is TGTGCCAGCAGGGTTGAACTTGAAGCTTTCTTT.

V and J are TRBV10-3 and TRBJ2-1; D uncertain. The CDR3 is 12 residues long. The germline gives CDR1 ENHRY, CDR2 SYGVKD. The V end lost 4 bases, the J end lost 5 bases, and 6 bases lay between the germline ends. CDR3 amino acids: CAISVIDNEQFF. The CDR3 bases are TGTGCCATCAGTGTCATTGACAATGAGCAGTTCTTC.

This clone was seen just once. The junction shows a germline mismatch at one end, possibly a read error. This CDR3 is CASRRGSAYGYAF. The DNA for the CDR3 is TGTGCCAGCAGACGAGGGTCGGCTTATGGCTACGCCTTC. V is TRBV2 and J is TRBJ1-2, with D hard to call. Germline CDR1 SNHLY, CDR2 FYNNEI. The CDR3 has 13 amino acids.

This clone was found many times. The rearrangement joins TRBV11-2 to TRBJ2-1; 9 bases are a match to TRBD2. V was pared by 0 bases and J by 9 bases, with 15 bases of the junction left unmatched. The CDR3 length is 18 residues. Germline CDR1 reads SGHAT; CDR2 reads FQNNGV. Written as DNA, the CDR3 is TGTGCCAGCAGCTTAGAGTTGGGGGCGGCGGGAGGGCCGCCTGAGCAGTTCTTC. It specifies CASSLELGAAGGPPEQFF.

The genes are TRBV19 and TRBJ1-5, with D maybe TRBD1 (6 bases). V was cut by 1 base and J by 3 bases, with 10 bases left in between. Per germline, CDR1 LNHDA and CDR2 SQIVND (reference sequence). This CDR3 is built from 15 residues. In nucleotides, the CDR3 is TGTGCCAGTAGTATAGTAGGACAGTCCAATCAGCCCCAGCATTTT. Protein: CASSIVGQSNQPQHF.

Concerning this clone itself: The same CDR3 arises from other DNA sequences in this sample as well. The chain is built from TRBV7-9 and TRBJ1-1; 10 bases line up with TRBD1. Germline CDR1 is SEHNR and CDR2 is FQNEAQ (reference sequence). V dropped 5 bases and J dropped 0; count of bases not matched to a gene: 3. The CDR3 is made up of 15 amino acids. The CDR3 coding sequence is TGTGCCAGCAGCCTGGGACAGGGGATGAACACTGAAGCTTTCTTT. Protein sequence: CASSLGQGMNTEAFF.

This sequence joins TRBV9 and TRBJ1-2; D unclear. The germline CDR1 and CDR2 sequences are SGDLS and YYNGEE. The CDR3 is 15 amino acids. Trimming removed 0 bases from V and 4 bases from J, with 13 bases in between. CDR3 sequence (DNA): TGTGCCAGCAGCGTAGGGGAGGGCCGCCTCTATGGCTACACCTTC. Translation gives CASSVGEGRLYGYTF.

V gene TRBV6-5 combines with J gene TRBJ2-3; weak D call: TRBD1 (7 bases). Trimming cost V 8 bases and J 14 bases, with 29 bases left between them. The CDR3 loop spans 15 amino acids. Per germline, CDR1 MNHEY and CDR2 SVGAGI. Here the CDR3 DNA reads TGTGCCAGCGGAGGGACAGACACACAGATACAATGTCCGTATTTT. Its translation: CASGGTDTQIQCPYF.

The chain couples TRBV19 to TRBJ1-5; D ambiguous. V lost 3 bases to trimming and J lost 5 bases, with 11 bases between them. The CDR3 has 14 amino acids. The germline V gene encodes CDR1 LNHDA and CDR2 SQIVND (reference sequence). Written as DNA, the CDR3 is TGTGCCAGTAGTATCCACGGGCGGGATCAGCCCCAGCATTTT. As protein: CASSIHGRDQPQHF.

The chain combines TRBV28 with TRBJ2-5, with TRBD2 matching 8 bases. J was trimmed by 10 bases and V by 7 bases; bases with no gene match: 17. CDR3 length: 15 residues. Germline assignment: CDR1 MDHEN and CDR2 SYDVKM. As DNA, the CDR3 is TGTGCCAGCACCAAATTCACGGTAGCGGGGCTCGACCAGTACTTC. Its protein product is CASTKFTVAGLDQYF. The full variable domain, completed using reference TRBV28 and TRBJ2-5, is DVKVTQSSRYLVKRTGEKVFLECVQDMDHENMFWYRQDPGLGLRLIYFSYDVKMKEKGDIPEGYSVSREKKERFSLILESASTNQTSMYLCASTKFTVAGLDQYFGPGTRLLVL.

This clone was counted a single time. The CDR3 region has the DNA TGTGCCAGCTCACAGGACAGGGGGTGGAAGAAGCCCCAGCATTTT. Translation: CASSQDRGWKKPQHF. V and J are TRBV18 and TRBJ1-5; 10 nucleotides align to TRBD1. This CDR3 has 15 amino acids. With 4 bases clipped from V and 8 bases from J, the junction kept 8 bases outside the gene matches. Germline CDR1 reads KGHSH; CDR2 reads LQKENI.

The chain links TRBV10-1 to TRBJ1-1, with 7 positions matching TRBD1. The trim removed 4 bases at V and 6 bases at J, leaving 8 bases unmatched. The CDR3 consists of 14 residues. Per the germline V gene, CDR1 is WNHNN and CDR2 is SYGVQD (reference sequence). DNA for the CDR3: TGCGCCAGCAGTGGACAGGGAACGATCTCTGAAGCTTTCTTT. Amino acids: CASSGQGTISEAFF.

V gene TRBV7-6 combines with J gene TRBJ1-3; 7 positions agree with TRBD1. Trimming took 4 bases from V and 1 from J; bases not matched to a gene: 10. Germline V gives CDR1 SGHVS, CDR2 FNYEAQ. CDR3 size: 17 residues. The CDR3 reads CASSWAGTAWSGNTIYF. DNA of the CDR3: TGTGCCAGCAGCTGGGCCGGGACAGCCTGGTCTGGAAACACCATATATTTT.

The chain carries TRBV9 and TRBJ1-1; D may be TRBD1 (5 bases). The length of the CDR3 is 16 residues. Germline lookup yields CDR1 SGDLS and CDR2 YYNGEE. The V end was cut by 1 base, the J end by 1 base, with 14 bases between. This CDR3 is CASSVSPGQANTEAFF. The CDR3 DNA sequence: TGTGCCAGCAGCGTAAGTCCAGGGCAAGCGAACACTGAAGCTTTCTTT.

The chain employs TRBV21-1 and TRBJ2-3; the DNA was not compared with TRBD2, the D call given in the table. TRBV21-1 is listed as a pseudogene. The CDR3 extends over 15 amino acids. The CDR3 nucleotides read TGTGCCAGCAGCAACCGGGACTCGGGCCGGGATACGCAGTATTTT. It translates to CASSNRDSGRDTQYF.

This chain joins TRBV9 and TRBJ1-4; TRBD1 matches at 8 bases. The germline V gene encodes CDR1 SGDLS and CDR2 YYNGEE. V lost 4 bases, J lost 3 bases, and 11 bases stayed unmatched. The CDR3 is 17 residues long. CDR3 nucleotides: TGTGCCAGCAGCCCAGAAGGACAGGGCCTAGCTAATGAAAAACTGTTTTTT. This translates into CASSPEGQGLANEKLFF.

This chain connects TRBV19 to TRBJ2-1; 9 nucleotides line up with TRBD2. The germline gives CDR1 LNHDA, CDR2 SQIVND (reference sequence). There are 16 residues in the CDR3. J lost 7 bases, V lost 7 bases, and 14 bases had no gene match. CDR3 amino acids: CASIPPGLAGLNEQFF. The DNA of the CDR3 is TGTGCCAGTATCCCCCCGGGACTAGCAGGACTTAATGAGCAGTTCTTC.

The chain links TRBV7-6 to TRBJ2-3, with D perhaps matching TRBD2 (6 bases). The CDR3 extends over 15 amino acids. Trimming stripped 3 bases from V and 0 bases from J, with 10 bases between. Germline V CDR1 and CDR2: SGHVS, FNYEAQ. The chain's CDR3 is CASSFGGPSTDTQYF. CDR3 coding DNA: TGTGCCAGCAGCTTTGGAGGGCCCAGCACAGATACGCAGTATTTT.

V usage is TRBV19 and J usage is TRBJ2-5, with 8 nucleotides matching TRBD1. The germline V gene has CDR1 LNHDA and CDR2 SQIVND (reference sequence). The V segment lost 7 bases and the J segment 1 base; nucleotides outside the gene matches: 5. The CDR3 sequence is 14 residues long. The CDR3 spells CASTPDRAQETQYF. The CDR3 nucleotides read TGTGCCAGTACTCCGGACAGGGCCCAAGAGACCCAGTACTTC.

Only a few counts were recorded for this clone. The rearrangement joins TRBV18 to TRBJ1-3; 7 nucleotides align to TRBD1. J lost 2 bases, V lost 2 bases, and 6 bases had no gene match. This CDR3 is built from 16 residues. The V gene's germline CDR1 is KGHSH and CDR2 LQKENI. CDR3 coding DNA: TGTGCCAGCTCACCAAGTGTCCAGGGGGCTGGAAACACCATATATTTT. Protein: CASSPSVQGAGNTIYF.

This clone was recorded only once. The CDR3 DNA sequence: TGTGCCAGCAGCTTTAGCGCAGGGGGCTGGTACGAGCAGTACTTC. Its translation: CASSFSAGGWYEQYF. V and J are TRBV7-7 and TRBJ2-7; 8 bases align to TRBD1. Trimming at V came to 3 bases and at J to 4 bases, leaving 8 bases not matched to a gene. Germline assignment: CDR1 SSHAT and CDR2 FNYEAQ (reference sequence). This CDR3 spans 15 amino acids.

The DNA of the CDR3 is TGCAGCGTTGAATCGTTCGCAGGGTTCGGCGGCACTGAAGCTTTCTTT. The encoded protein is CSVESFAGFGGTEAFF. The rearrangement links TRBV29-1 to TRBJ1-1; TRBD1 is a possible D gene (5 bases). Trimming cost V 2 bases and J 4 bases, with 20 bases left between them. Germline CDR1 is SQVTM and CDR2 is ANQGSEA. The CDR3 length is 16 residues.

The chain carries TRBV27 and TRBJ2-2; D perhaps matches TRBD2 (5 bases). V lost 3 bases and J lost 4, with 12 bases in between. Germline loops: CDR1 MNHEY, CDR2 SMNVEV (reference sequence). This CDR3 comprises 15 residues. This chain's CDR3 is CASSFRGRGTGELFF. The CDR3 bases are TGTGCCAGCAGTTTTCGGGGAAGAGGCACCGGGGAGCTGTTTTTT.